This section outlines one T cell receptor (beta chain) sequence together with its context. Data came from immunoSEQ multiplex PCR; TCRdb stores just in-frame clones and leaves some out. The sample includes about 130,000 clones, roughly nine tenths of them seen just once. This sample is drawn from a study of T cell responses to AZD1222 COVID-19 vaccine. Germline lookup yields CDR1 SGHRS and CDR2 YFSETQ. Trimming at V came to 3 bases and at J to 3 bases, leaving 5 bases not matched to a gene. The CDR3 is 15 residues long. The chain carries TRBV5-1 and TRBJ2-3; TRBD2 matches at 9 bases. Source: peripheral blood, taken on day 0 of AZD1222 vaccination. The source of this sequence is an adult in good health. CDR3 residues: CASSYPSGTTDTQYF. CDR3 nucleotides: TGCGCCAGCAGCTATCCTAGCGGGACTACAGATACGCAGTATTTT.